This note documents a single T cell receptor (beta chain) sequence. The data were taken from a study of technical replicates of blood from four donors. Profiling relied on immunoSEQ multiplex PCR, and the TCRdb table lists in-frame clones only, not all of them. The table lists 85,000 to 100,000 clones, around 94% of them singletons. This CDR3 has 18 residues. CDR1 is SGHRS and CDR2 is YFSETQ in the germline V gene. The ends were cut back, 0 bases at V and 2 bases at J, with 20 bases in the middle. V gene TRBV5-1 combines with J gene TRBJ2-5, with D tentatively TRBD1 (6 bases). The sequence derives from a human donor in good health. Specimen: T cells isolated from PBMCs. CDR3: CASSLATFGTSSQETQYF. CDR3 nucleotides: TGCGCCAGCAGCTTGGCCACTTTTGGGACATCGAGTCAAGAGACCCAGTACTTC.